The 3 T cell receptor beta chains given below trace back to one sample, sequenced in a study of a mutant IDH1 vaccine in newly diagnosed glioma. As for time point: week 47, end of study. What each vaccine dose contained was 300 ug of mutant IDH1 20-mer peptide, accompanied by topical imiquimod. Here immunoSEQ multiplex PCR was the method, and the copy in TCRdb shows in-frame clones only, minus some. The sample has 56,000 or so clones; around three quarters are singletons. No antigen is known for these receptors. Sequencing used PBMCs, obtained from a glioma patient whose treatment included an IDH1 peptide vaccine. The receptor set was obtained from a woman in her 40s with glioma. Some clones in this sample may be carry-over from other donors' samples.

The rearrangement links TRBV2 to TRBJ1-2, with 8 nucleotides matching TRBD1. The V and J ends lost 5 bases and 5 bases, in that order; junction bases with no gene match: 7. Germline V CDR1 and CDR2: SNHLY, FYNNEI. CDR3 length: 14 amino acids. In DNA form, the CDR3 reads TGTGCCAGCAGTCTCGGACAGGGAGGGTATGGCTACACCTTC. It encodes CASSLGQGGYGYTF.

The gene calls are TRBV19 and TRBJ1-5, with 7 bases matching TRBD1. The CDR3 runs to 14 residues. V shed 5 bases, J shed 2 bases, and the junction held 3 bases outside the gene matches. The germline V gene encodes CDR1 LNHDA and CDR2 SQIVND (reference sequence). CDR3 DNA sequence: TGTGCCAGTAGTTCGGGGACAGGCAATCAGCCCCAGCATTTT. This codes for CASSSGTGNQPQHF.

This chain connects TRBV6-6 to TRBJ2-1; D unresolved. There are 13 residues in the CDR3. With 4 bases removed from V and 0 bases from J, the gap between germline ends came to 4 bases. Germline V gene data show CDR1 as MNHNY and CDR2 as SVGAGI (reference sequence). The CDR3 spells CASSWDSYNEQFF. CDR3 DNA sequence: TGTGCCAGCAGTTGGGACTCCTACAATGAGCAGTTCTTC.